Sequencing of this T cell receptor (beta chain) was carried out in a study of cytomegalovirus exposure and HLA in healthy donors. CDR1 and CDR2 from the germline V gene are SEHNR and FQNEAQ (reference sequence). The CDR3 contains 14 residues. V was trimmed by 1 base and J by 5 bases, leaving 9 bases between them. Researchers ran the PCR with 60 Vbeta and 13 Jbeta primers. Clones were read by immunoSEQ multiplex PCR, and TCRdb kept only the in-frame ones, dropping some. The sample yields 150,000 to 200,000 clones, approximately 85% seen once. The receptor was derived from a woman in her fifties or sixties in good health and CMV-seronegative. Sample: PBMCs. The chain combines TRBV7-9 with TRBJ1-5; D is uncertain. The CDR3 here is CASSLGHGDQPQHF. Written as DNA, the CDR3 is TGTGCCAGCAGCTTAGGGCACGGGGATCAGCCCCAGCATTTT.